This T cell receptor (beta chain) comes out of a study of post-analysis software for immune sequencing data. TCR beta cDNA libraries had unique molecular identifiers. T cells numbering about 0.85 to 10 million gave rise to around 460,000 cDNA molecules. TCRdb ran MiXCR on the PCR reads and lists one entry per CDR3 protein. Of about half a million distinct CDR3 sequences listed, under 40% are singletons. General study findings and limits: A significant reduction in normalized Chao1 diversity was observed in multiple sclerosis patients versus controls. By F measure, samples from a shared preparation batch strongly co-clustered.

This clonotype has just one count. Antigen unknown. Source material: blood. The sequence was obtained from a girl between 2 and 17 years old with multiple sclerosis.

The CDR3 here is CASSYGQESYGYTF. The CDR3 DNA reads as TGTGCCAGCAGCTACGGACAGGAGAGCTATGGCTACACCTTC. J is TRBJ1-2 and V is TRBV7-2; 7 nucleotides line up with TRBD1. Germline V gives CDR1 SGHTA, CDR2 FQGNSA. The ends lost 4 bases at V and 4 bases at J; junction bases unmatched: 6. This CDR3 comprises 14 residues.